This T cell receptor beta chain is from a study of Ad26.COV2.S vaccination and SARS-CoV-2 variants. Study context: Once, or twice with 56 days between doses, Ad26.COV2.S was given intramuscularly.

The CDR3 has 15 amino acids. Germline loops: CDR1 SEHNR, CDR2 FQNEAQ (reference sequence). The V end was cut by 1 base, the J end by 7 bases, with 14 bases between. Treatment given: some 19 received Ad26.COV2.S at low or high dose, single or two shots; several received placebo; per-sample allocation not given. Day 63 after the first vaccine or placebo injection was the time point for sampling. This clone has a single count. Some clones are missing from TCRdb's copy, which holds only in-frame ones; the method was immunoSEQ multiplex PCR. The repertoire holds under 550,000 clones, with approximately 92% as singletons.

The origin of this receptor is a person aged 18-65 years who received the Ad26.COV2.S COVID-19 vaccine or a placebo. V is TRBV7-9 and J is TRBJ1-5; D is possibly TRBD1 (6 bases). The sequencing here drew on peripheral blood, taken in a trial of Ad26.COV2.S vaccine versus placebo. CDR3 in DNA: TGTGCCAGCAGCTTAGAGGGGGGGAACAGCCAGCCCCAGCATTTT. Protein sequence: CASSLEGGNSQPQHF. The full variable domain, its missing parts supplied by reference TRBV7-9 and TRBJ1-5, is DTGVSQNPRHKITKRGQNVTFRCDPISEHNRLYWYRQTLGQGPEFLTYFQNEAQLEKSRLLSDRFSAERPKGSFSTLEIQRTEQGDSAMYLCASSLEGGNSQPQHFGDGTRLSIL.